The clone carrying this T cell receptor beta chain has only a few counts. Sequenced by immunoSEQ multiplex PCR; TCRdb stores in-frame clones only, minus some. The data show about 160,000 clones, approximately 96% seen once. This specimen comes from a study of cytomegalovirus exposure and HLA in healthy donors. Trimming pared 8 bases from V and 12 bases from J, leaving 5 bases between. The V gene's germline CDR1 is SNHLY and CDR2 FYNNEI. This CDR3 is built from 8 residues. Sequencing was carried out using PBMCs. The receptor was isolated from a woman under 30 in good health and CMV-seronegative. The chain employs TRBV2 and TRBJ2-1; the D gene is possibly TRBD2 (5 bases). CDR3 protein: CASLAQFF. In DNA form, the CDR3 reads TGTGCCAGCCTAGCGCAGTTCTTC.